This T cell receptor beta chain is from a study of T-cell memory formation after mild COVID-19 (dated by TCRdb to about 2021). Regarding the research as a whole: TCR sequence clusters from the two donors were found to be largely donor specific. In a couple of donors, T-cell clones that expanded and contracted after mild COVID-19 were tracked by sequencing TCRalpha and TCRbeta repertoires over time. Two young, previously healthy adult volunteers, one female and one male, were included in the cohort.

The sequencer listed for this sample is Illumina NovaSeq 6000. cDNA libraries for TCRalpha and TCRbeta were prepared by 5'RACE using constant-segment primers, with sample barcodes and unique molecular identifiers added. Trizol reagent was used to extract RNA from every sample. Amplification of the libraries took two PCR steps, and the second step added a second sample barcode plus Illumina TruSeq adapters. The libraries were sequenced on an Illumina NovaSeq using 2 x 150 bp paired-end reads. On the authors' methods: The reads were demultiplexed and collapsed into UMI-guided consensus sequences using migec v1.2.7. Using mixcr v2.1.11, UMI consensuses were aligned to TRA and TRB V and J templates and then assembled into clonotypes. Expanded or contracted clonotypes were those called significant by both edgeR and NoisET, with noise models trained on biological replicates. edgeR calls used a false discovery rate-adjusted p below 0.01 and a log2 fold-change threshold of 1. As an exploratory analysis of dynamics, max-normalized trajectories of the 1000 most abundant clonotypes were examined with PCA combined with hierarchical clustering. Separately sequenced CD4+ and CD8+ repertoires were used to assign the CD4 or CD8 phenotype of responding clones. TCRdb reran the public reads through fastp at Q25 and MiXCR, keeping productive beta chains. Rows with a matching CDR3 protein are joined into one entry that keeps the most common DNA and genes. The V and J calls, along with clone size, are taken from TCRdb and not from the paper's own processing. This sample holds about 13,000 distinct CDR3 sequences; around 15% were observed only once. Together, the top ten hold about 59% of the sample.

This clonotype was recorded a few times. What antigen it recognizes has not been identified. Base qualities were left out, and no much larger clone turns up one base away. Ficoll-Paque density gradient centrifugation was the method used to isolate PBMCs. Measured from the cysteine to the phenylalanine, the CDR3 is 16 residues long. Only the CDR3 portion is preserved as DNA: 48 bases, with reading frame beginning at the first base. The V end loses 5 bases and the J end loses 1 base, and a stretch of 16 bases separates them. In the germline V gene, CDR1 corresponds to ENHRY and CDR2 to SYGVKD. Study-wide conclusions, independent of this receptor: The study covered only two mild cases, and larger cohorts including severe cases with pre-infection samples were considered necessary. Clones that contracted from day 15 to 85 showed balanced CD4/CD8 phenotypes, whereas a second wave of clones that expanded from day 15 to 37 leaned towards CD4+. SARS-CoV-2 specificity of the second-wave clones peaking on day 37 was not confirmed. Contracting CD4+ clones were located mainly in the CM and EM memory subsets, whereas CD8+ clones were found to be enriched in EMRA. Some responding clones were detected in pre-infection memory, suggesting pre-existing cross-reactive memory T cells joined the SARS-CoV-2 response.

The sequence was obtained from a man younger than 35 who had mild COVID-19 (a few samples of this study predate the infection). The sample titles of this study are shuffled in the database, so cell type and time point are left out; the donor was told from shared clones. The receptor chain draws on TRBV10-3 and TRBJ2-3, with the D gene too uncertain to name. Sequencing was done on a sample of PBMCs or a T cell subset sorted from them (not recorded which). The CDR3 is CAISFDWIPGTDTQYF. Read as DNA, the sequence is TGTGCCATCAGTTTCGACTGGATACCCGGCACAGATACGCAGTATTTT.